The clone carrying this T cell receptor beta chain was observed many times. This sample stems from a study of regulatory T cells in long-lasting Graves disease. Sample time point: newly diagnosed GD, antithyroid drugs for less than 3 months. PBMC-extracted RNA yielded the TCR library. The guidelines of the American Thyroid Association were the basis for diagnosing Graves' disease. The CDR3 loop spans 12 amino acids. CDR1 is MNHNS, CDR2 SASEGT, per germline. V was shortened by 6 bases and J by 5 bases, with 11 bases between the two germline ends. Relying on iRepertoire HTBI primers and Arm-PCR of CDR3 regions, the team built TCR beta libraries. TCRdb used MiXCR to reprocess the multiplex PCR reads, holding one entry per CDR3 protein. The table shows 420,000 or so distinct CDR3 sequences, with roughly 15% occurring only once. This sample was also put to use in a study of T cells in Graves' hyperthyroidism and ophthalmopathy. That paper adds: Each diagnosis drew on symptoms, thyroxine, TRAb, thyroid ultrasound and orbital computed tomography findings.

The material sequenced was peripheral blood mononuclear cells (PBMCs), taken at new diagnosis, from a patient treated with antithyroid drugs. The clonotype was recovered from a woman between 18 and 29 years old with Graves disease. The chain has TRBV6-1 and TRBJ2-7; D is perhaps TRBD2 (6 bases). This chain's CDR3 is CASSGGSDEQYF. The CDR3 coding sequence is TGTGCCAGCAGCGGGGGTAGTGACGAGCAGTACTTC.